One and the same sample provided the 2 T cell receptor beta chains below, sequenced in a study of regulatory T cells in long-lasting Graves disease. Time point defined: newly diagnosed GD, antithyroid drugs for less than 3 months. Extracted PBMC RNA gave rise to the TCR library. According to the study, TCR beta libraries were built with iRepertoire HTBI primers and CDR3-region Arm-PCR. TCRdb reprocessed the multiplex PCR reads via MiXCR and lists one record per CDR3 protein. The sample lists approximately 560,000 distinct CDR3 sequences; more than 15% were seen once. These same data were also listed under a study on T cells in Graves' hyperthyroidism and ophthalmopathy.

Sequenced material: peripheral blood mononuclear cells (PBMCs), taken at new diagnosis, from a patient treated with antithyroid drugs. These receptors came from a man aged 18-30 years with Graves disease.

This clonotype was detected a few times. The chain combines TRBV7-9 with TRBJ2-2; 7 nucleotides line up with TRBD2. The CDR3 runs to 16 residues. Trimming removed 4 bases from V and 0 bases from J; junction bases left unmatched: 5. In germline, CDR1 is SEHNR, CDR2 FQNEAQ (reference sequence). The CDR3 DNA is TGTGCCAGCAGCTCCTCTAGCGGACCGAACACCGGGGAGCTGTTTTTT. Protein: CASSSSSGPNTGELFF.

Only a few counts were recorded for this clonotype. CDR3 sequence: CASSPPPGEKSYEQYF. DNA of the CDR3: TGCGCCAGCAGCCCGCCCCCGGGGGAGAAGTCCTACGAGCAGTACTTC. This chain connects TRBV5-1 to TRBJ2-7, with a weak D call TRBD2 (6 bases). Germline assignment: CDR1 SGHRS and CDR2 YFSETQ. The CDR3 consists of 16 residues. The ends were cut back, 4 bases at V and 1 base at J, with 18 bases in the middle. The full variable domain, in which reference TRBV5-1 and TRBJ2-7 provide the parts outside the CDR3, is KAGVTQTPRYLIKTRGQQVTLSCSPISGHRSVSWYQQTPGQGLQFLFEYFSETQRNKGNFPGRFSGRQFSNSRSEMNVSTLELGDSALYLCASSPPPGEKSYEQYFGPGTRLTVT.